Listed below are T cell receptor beta chains from one sample, sequenced in a study of early stage breast cancer tumors. The assay was immunoSEQ multiplex PCR, and TCRdb's table has in-frame clones only and misses some. The sample holds 25,000 to 30,000 clones, about four fifths seen once. Sequences were obtained from blood. The receptor source for this set is a person aged 45-65 years with breast cancer. CDR3s include the opening cysteine and the closing phenylalanine or tryptophan. The D gene is left open where the match is weak. For some rows the clone size is stated as once, few or many, or as a class when expanded; others skip it.

D gene	V gene	J gene	clone size	CDR3 protein	CDR3 DNA
.	TRBV5-1	TRBJ2-5	.	CASSLEGEEETQYF	TGCGCCAGCAGCTTAGAAGGGGAAGAAGAGACCCAGTACTTC
.	TRBV7-3	TRBJ2-5	.	CASSLTGSSQETQYF	TGTGCCAGCAGCTTAACCGGGAGCTCCCAAGAGACCCAGTACTTC
.	TRBV18	TRBJ1-4	.	CASSRRGDEKLFF	TGTGCCAGCTCACGCAGGGGTGACGAAAAACTGTTTTTT
TRBD1	TRBV7-9	TRBJ1-5	.	CASSSGQGPNQPQHF	TGTGCCAGCAGCTCGGGACAGGGGCCCAATCAGCCCCAGCATTTT
.	TRBV7-9	TRBJ1-6	.	CASSLASGLGDSPLHF	TGTGCCAGCAGCTTAGCCTCCGGGCTCGGGGATTCACCCCTCCACTTT
.	TRBV11-2	TRBJ2-1	few	CASSLVPTDEQFF	TGTGCCAGCAGCTTAGTTCCAACGGATGAGCAGTTCTTC
.	TRBV27	TRBJ2-1	.	CASRGQRGASYNEQFF	TGTGCCAGCAGGGGTCAAAGGGGGGCCTCCTACAATGAGCAGTTCTTC
TRBD2	TRBV5-1	TRBJ2-5	.	CASSPQGGETQYF	TGCGCCAGCAGTCCTCAGGGAGGGGAGACCCAGTACTTC
.	TRBV2	TRBJ1-5	once	CASRGDSNQPQHF	TGTGCCAGCAGGGGAGATAGCAATCAGCCCCAGCATTTT
.	TRBV28	TRBJ1-1	.	CASSLKGVEAFF	TGTGCCAGCAGTTTAAAGGGGGTTGAAGCTTTCTTT
.	TRBV11-3	TRBJ2-7	few	CASSTPTGPYEQYF	TGTGCCAGCAGCACCCCGACAGGTCCCTACGAGCAGTACTTC